A single sample gave rise to the 19 T cell receptor beta chains below, sequenced in a study of beta chain features in type 1 diabetes. Their target antigens are unknown. The study's findings and limits: Among all four CD4+ subsets, Type 1 diabetes patients had TCRB CDR3s that were moderately but significantly shorter.

The study reverse transcribed the entire isolated RNA, so it sequenced expressed TCRB transcripts. Clones were read by immunoSEQ multiplex PCR, and TCRdb kept only the in-frame ones, dropping some. This table has 120,000 to 150,000 clones, 10% to 15% appearing once. Sequences were obtained from central memory CD4+ T cells from blood. These receptors all come from a man younger than 35 with type 1 diabetes.

The V call is TRBV7-3, the J call TRBJ1-6, with TRBD1 identical over 10 bases. The V gene end was trimmed by 5 bases and the J gene end by 8 bases; junction bases not matched to a gene: 6. The CDR3 extends over 15 amino acids. The germline V gene has CDR1 SGHTA and CDR2 FQGTGA. The CDR3 bases are TGTGCCAGCAGCCTAAGACAGGGGGCTGATTCACCCCTCCACTTT. It codes for CASSLRQGADSPLHF. Full variable domain (missing parts from reference TRBV7-3 and TRBJ1-6): GAGVSQTPSNKVTEKGKYVELRCDPISGHTALYWYRQSLGQGPEFLIYFQGTGAADDSGLPNDRFFAVRPEGSVSTLKIQRTERGDSAVYLCASSLRQGADSPLHFGNGTRLTVT.

A few counts support this clone. The genes are TRBV13 and TRBJ2-3; D uncertain. CDR3 length: 14 residues. V shed 4 bases and J shed 6 bases, with 14 bases lying between them. CDR1 and CDR2 (germline): PRHDT, FYEKMQ (reference sequence). The CDR3 loop is CASSSSGESDTQYF. CDR3 nucleotides: TGTGCCAGCAGCTCCTCTGGAGAGTCGGATACGCAGTATTTT.

This clone showed up many times. Written as DNA, the CDR3 is TGCAGCGTTGGACAGGGGCGATCGGATGGCTACACCTTC. It specifies CSVGQGRSDGYTF. This chain links TRBV29-1 with TRBJ1-2; TRBD1 matches 8 bases. J was trimmed by 6 bases and V by 4 bases; bases with no gene match: 7. The CDR3 has 13 amino acids. The germline CDR1 and CDR2 sequences are SQVTM and ANQGSEA.

This rearrangement joins TRBV5-4 to TRBJ2-3, with 7 nucleotides matching TRBD2. Looked up from germline, CDR1 is SGHNT and CDR2 is YYREEE (reference sequence). This CDR3 region has 17 residues. The V and J ends lost 4 bases and 0 bases, in that order; junction bases with no gene match: 11. As DNA, the CDR3 is TGTGCCAGCAGCCAGAAGTTAGCGGGCCCTAGCACAGATACGCAGTATTTT. It codes for CASSQKLAGPSTDTQYF.

This clone was seen only a few times. This rearrangement joins TRBV4-1 to TRBJ2-5, with D possibly being TRBD2 (6 bases). The CDR3 has 14 residues. From germline, CDR1 is MGHRA and CDR2 YSYEKL. V was pared by 0 bases and J by 6 bases, with 11 bases between. The CDR3 nucleotides are TGCGCCAGCAGCCAAGACTCGCGGGGAAAGACCCAGTACTTC. Protein sequence: CASSQDSRGKTQYF.

The chain combines TRBV14 with TRBJ1-1, with D hard to call. The germline V gene encodes CDR1 SGHDN and CDR2 FVKESK. The V end was cut by 2 bases, the J end by 8 bases, with 6 bases between. CDR3 length: 11 residues. For the CDR3, the DNA is TGTGCCAGCAGCCAAAACAGAGAAGCTTTCTTT. This encodes CASSQNREAFF.

This clone has a handful of counts. This chain links TRBV11-2 with TRBJ1-3; perhaps TRBD1 as D (6 bases). Germline V gives CDR1 SGHAT, CDR2 FQNNGV. The CDR3 runs to 15 residues. V was clipped by 4 bases and J by 0 bases, with 10 bases between them. This CDR3 is CASSSRTDSGNTIYF. CDR3 in DNA: TGTGCCAGCAGCTCCAGGACAGACTCTGGAAACACCATATATTTT. Full variable domain (remainder filled in from reference TRBV11-2 and TRBJ1-3): EAGVAQSPRYKIIEKRQSVAFWCNPISGHATLYWYQQILGQGPKLLIQFQNNGVVDDSQLPKDRFSAERLKGVDSTLKIQPAKLEDSAVYLCASSSRTDSGNTIYFGEGSWLTVV.

This clone was observed a few times. The V gene is TRBV18, the J gene TRBJ2-7; no firm D call. Germline V gene lookup returns CDR1 KGHSH and CDR2 LQKENI. The CDR3 runs 14 residues. V was pared by 2 bases and J by 4 bases, with 12 bases between. CDR3 coding DNA: TGTGCCAGCTCACCAGGGCAGGATCCGTACGAGCAGTACTTC. Its translation: CASSPGQDPYEQYF.

This sequence joins TRBV5-8 and TRBJ2-1, with D perhaps assigned TRBD1 or TRBD2 (5 bases each). CDR1 is SGHTS, CDR2 YDEGEE, per germline. The CDR3 covers 16 residues. Trimming took off 2 bases at V and 7 bases at J, with 19 bases between the two ends. DNA of the CDR3: TGTGCCAGCAGCTTAGGGACCACCCCGACATTGAATGAGCAGTTCTTC. The encoded protein is CASSLGTTPTLNEQFF.

This rearrangement joins TRBV2 to TRBJ1-6; no definite D call. CDR3 length: 13 residues. Trimming stripped 7 bases from V and 10 bases from J, with 14 bases between. Per the germline V gene, CDR1 is SNHLY and CDR2 is FYNNEI. CDR3 nucleotides: TGTGCCAGCAAGGCCGACTGGTCCTCACCCCTCCACTTT. It encodes CASKADWSSPLHF.

This clone has only a few counts. This chain connects TRBV14 to TRBJ1-4; 9 nucleotides match TRBD1. J lost 8 bases, V lost 6 bases, and 7 bases had no gene match. CDR3 length: 14 amino acids. Germline V CDR1 and CDR2: SGHDN, FVKESK. The CDR3: CASRRTGVEEKLFF. CDR3 in DNA: TGTGCCAGCAGGAGGACAGGGGTCGAGGAAAAACTGTTTTTT.

The sample holds a few counts of this clone. The V call is TRBV9, the J call TRBJ1-1; possibly TRBD1 for D (6 bases). Germline CDR1 is SGDLS and CDR2 is YYNGEE. V was trimmed by 1 base and J by 0 bases, leaving 10 bases between them. The CDR3 has 15 amino acids. CDR3 in amino acids: CASSVLDSMNTEAFF. The DNA of the CDR3 is TGTGCCAGCAGCGTACTGGACAGCATGAACACTGAAGCTTTCTTT.

The chain is built from TRBV7-2 and TRBJ2-3, with D perhaps matching TRBD1 or TRBD2 (5 bases each). Per the germline V gene, CDR1 is SGHTA and CDR2 is FQGNSA. This CDR3 comprises 14 residues. Trimming took off 3 bases at V and 1 base at J, with 8 bases between the two ends. The DNA for the CDR3 is TGTGCCAGCAGCTTCGGGGACGGCACAGATACGCAGTATTTT. Its translation: CASSFGDGTDTQYF.

This clone has just a few counts. This chain joins TRBV5-1 and TRBJ2-3; a weak D match, TRBD1 (6 bases). V gave up 4 bases and J gave up 3 bases, with 15 bases separating them. Per the germline V gene, CDR1 is SGHRS and CDR2 is YFSETQ. The CDR3 loop spans 15 amino acids. The CDR3, as DNA: TGCGCCAGCAGCCCCCGGGACATTAGGACAGATACGCAGTATTTT. Encoded protein: CASSPRDIRTDTQYF. Combining the CDR3 with reference TRBV5-1 and TRBJ2-3 gives the whole variable domain KAGVTQTPRYLIKTRGQQVTLSCSPISGHRSVSWYQQTPGQGLQFLFEYFSETQRNKGNFPGRFSGRQFSNSRSEMNVSTLELGDSALYLCASSPRDIRTDTQYFGPGTRLTVL.

This chain uses TRBV29-1 with TRBJ1-5; D is uncertain. The CDR3 is made up of 13 amino acids. With 5 bases removed from V and 3 bases from J, the gap between germline ends came to 11 bases. Germline V gene lookup returns CDR1 SQVTM and CDR2 ANQGSEA. The CDR3 loop is CSVTGGVNQPQHF. CDR3 nucleotide sequence: TGCAGCGTTACCGGCGGGGTCAATCAGCCCCAGCATTTT.

This clone was seen more than once but under ten times. This rearrangement joins TRBV5-4 to TRBJ2-7; D is perhaps TRBD1 (6 bases). Germline V lookup: CDR1 SGHNT, CDR2 YYREEE (reference sequence). The V end lost 4 bases, the J end lost 0 bases, and 17 bases lay between the germline ends. The CDR3 contains 16 residues. The CDR3 DNA reads TGTGCCAGCAGCCCGGGACGGGACACCAACTCCTACGAGCAGTACTTC. Protein sequence: CASSPGRDTNSYEQYF.

This clone has more than one count but fewer than ten. The chain recombines TRBV19 with TRBJ1-5; TRBD1 might be the D (5 bases). The CDR3 has 14 residues. Trimming took off 7 bases at V and 7 bases at J, with 17 bases between the two ends. The germline gives CDR1 LNHDA, CDR2 SQIVND (reference sequence). The CDR3 loop is CASTGASGIQPQHF. CDR3 DNA sequence: TGTGCCAGTACCGGGGCCTCGGGTATCCAGCCCCAGCATTTT. Full variable domain (rest looked up from reference TRBV19 and TRBJ1-5): DGGITQSPKYLFRKEGQNVTLSCEQNLNHDAMYWYRQDPGQGLRLIYYSQIVNDFQKGDIAEGYSVSREKKESFPLTVTSAQKNPTAFYLCASTGASGIQPQHFGDGTRLSIL.

This clone was counted between two and nine times. V is TRBV20-1 and J is TRBJ1-2; D gene uncertain. V was shortened by 3 bases and J by 4 bases, with 6 bases between the two germline ends. This CDR3 contains 11 residues. Germline V gene sequence: CDR1 DFQATT, CDR2 SNEGSKA (reference sequence). The CDR3 DNA reads TGCAGTGCTAGGAAAAGCTATGGCTACACCTTC. Translated, it gives CSARKSYGYTF.

This chain joins TRBV19 and TRBJ1-1, with D perhaps matching TRBD1 (5 bases). The CDR3 is made up of 15 amino acids. V was trimmed by 3 bases and J by 0 bases, leaving 11 bases between them. The V gene's germline CDR1 is LNHDA and CDR2 SQIVND (reference sequence). The CDR3 region has the DNA TGTGCCAGTAGTATGGGGCGCTCTATGAACACTGAAGCTTTCTTT. Its translation is CASSMGRSMNTEAFF. The full variable domain, its missing parts supplied by reference TRBV19 and TRBJ1-1, is DGGITQSPKYLFRKEGQNVTLSCEQNLNHDAMYWYRQDPGQGLRLIYYSQIVNDFQKGDIAEGYSVSREKKESFPLTVTSAQKNPTAFYLCASSMGRSMNTEAFFGQGTRLTVV.